The source of this T cell receptor beta chain is a study of preoperative IRX-2 immunotherapy in early breast cancer. Data came from immunoSEQ multiplex PCR; TCRdb stores just in-frame clones and leaves some out. This table holds roughly 40,000 clones, about 80% found once. Regarding treatment: preoperative locoregional IRX-2 cytokine immunotherapy. Preoperative locoregional IRX-2 cytokine immunotherapy was tested in the phase Ib source study. This CDR3 comprises 15 residues. V dropped 5 bases and J dropped 7 bases, with 17 bases sitting between them. Germline V gene lookup returns CDR1 MNHGY and CDR2 SVAAGI.

The sequences come from tumor tissue, collected after IRX-2 immunotherapy. The rearrangement uses TRBV6-9 and TRBJ2-2; D remains ambiguous. The receptor comes from a human donor with breast cancer. The CDR3 sequence: CASSEAATRFGELFF. CDR3 sequence (DNA): TGTGCCAGCAGTGAGGCAGCTACACGTTTCGGGGAGCTGTTTTTT.